This T cell receptor beta chain was captured in a study of T cells in Graves' hyperthyroidism and ophthalmopathy. Study conclusions and caveats: Ophthalmopathy was predicted by the model a median of roughly 6 months ahead of onset. Classification by a 13 V-J model distinguished ophthalmopathy from stable hyperthyroidism.

Source material for PBMCs was more than 9.5 ml fresh peripheral blood. This clonotype was picked up many times. Its antigen is undetermined. J gave up 9 bases and V 4 bases, and 5 bases lay outside the gene matches. The CDR3 spans 12 residues. Per germline, CDR1 SGHVS and CDR2 FQNEAQ. From RNA transcripts, TCR beta CDR3 regions were amplified. An initial round of RT-PCR targeting the TCR CDR3 relied on the HTBI primer set. MiXCR, applied by TCRdb to the multiplex PCR reads, yields one record per CDR3 protein. The sample yields approximately 590,000 distinct CDR3 sequences, approximately 14% seen once. The chain carries TRBV7-8 and TRBJ2-7, with TRBD2 matching 8 bases. The material sequenced was blood. The sequence derives from a woman aged 30 to 39 with Graves' hyperthyroidism. The CDR3 region is CASSSGTSVQYF. In DNA, the CDR3 is TGTGCCAGCAGCTCTGGGACTAGTGTGCAGTACTTC.